This T cell receptor beta chain derives from a study of T cells in Graves' hyperthyroidism and ophthalmopathy. The wider study: Once the initial diagnosis was made, peripheral blood was obtained before any treatment.

TCR beta CDR3 regions were amplified from RNA. Researchers ran a first-round RT-PCR on the TCR CDR3 using the HTBI primer set. One entry per CDR3 protein, called by TCRdb with MiXCR from the multiplex PCR reads. Of fewer than 750,000 distinct CDR3 sequences in the sample, roughly 14% were seen once. Fresh peripheral blood, under 13 ml, was the source of the PBMCs. The CDR3 totals 14 residues. The V gene's germline CDR1 is MNHEY and CDR2 SVGEGT. V lost 5 bases and J lost 3; bases outside the gene matches: 6. Source material: blood. The J gene is TRBJ2-7, the V gene TRBV6-2 or TRBV6-3; 8 bases match TRBD1. This TCR was sampled from a woman aged 40 to 49 with Graves' ophthalmopathy. The CDR3 sequence is CASSTVTGVYEQYF. The CDR3 DNA reads TGTGCCAGCAGTACCGTGACAGGGGTCTACGAGCAGTACTTC.